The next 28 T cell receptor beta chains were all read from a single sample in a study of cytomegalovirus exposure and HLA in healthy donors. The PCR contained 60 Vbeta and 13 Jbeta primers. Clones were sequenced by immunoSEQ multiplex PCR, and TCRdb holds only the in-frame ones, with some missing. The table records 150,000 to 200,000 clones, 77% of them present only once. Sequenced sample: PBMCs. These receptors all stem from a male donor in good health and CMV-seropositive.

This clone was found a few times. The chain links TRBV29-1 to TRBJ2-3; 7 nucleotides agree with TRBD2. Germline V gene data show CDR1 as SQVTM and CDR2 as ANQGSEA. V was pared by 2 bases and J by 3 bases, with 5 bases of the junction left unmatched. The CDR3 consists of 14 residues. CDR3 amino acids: CSVETSRGTDTQYF. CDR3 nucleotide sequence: TGCAGCGTTGAAACCTCGCGGGGGACAGATACGCAGTATTTT.

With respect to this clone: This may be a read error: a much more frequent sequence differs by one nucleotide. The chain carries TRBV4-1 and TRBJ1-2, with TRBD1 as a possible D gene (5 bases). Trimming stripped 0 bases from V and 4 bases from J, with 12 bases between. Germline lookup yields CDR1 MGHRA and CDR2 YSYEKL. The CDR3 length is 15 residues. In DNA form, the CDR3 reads TGCGCCAGCAGCCAAGAGCCCACGGACACCTATGGCTACACCTTC. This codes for CASSQEPTDTYGYTF.

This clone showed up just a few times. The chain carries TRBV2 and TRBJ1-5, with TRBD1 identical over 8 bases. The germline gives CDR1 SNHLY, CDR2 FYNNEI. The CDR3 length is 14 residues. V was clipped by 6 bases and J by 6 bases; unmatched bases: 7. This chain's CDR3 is CASRRTGNGQPQHF. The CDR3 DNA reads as TGTGCCAGCAGAAGGACAGGGAATGGTCAGCCCCAGCATTTT.

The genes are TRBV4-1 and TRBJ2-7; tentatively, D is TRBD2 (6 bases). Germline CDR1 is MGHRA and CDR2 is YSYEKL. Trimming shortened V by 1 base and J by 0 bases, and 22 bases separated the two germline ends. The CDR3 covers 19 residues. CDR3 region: CASSQGGARLVSLSYEQYF. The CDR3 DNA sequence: TGCGCCAGCAGCCAAGGAGGGGCCAGACTAGTCTCCCTCTCCTACGAGCAGTACTTC.

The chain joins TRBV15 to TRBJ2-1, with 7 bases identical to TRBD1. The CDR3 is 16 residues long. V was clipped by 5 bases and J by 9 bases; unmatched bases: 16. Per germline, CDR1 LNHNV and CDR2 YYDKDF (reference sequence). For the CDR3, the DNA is TGTGCCACCAGCCATGGACAGGCCGCCGTGGGGAGTGAGCAGTTCTTC. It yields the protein CATSHGQAAVGSEQFF.

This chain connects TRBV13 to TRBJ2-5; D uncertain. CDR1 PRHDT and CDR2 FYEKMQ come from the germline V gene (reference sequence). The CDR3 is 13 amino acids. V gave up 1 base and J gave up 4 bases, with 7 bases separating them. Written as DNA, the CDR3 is TGTGCCAGCAGCTTAGTGGCGGTAGAGACCCAGTACTTC. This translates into CASSLVAVETQYF. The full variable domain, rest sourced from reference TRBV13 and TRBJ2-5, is AAGVIQSPRHLIKEKRETATLKCYPIPRHDTVYWYQQGPGQDPQFLISFYEKMQSDKGSIPDRFSAQQFSDYHSELNMSSLELGDSALYFCASSLVAVETQYFGPGTRLLVL.

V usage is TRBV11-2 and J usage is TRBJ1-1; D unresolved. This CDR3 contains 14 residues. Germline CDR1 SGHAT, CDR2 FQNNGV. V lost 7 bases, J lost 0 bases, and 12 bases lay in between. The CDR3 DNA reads TGTGCCAGCACCAAGAGTACTGTGAACACTGAAGCTTTCTTT. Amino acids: CASTKSTVNTEAFF.

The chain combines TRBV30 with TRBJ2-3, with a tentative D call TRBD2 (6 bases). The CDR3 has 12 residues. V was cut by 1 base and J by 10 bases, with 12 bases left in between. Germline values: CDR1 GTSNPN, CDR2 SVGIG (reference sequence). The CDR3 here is CAWSDGGESQYF. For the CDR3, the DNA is TGTGCCTGGAGTGACGGGGGTGAATCGCAGTATTTT. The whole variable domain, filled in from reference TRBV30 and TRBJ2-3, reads SQTIHQWPATLVQPVGSPLSLECTVEGTSNPNLYWYRQAAGRGLQLLFYSVGIGQISSEVPQNLSASRPQDRQFILSSKKLLLSDSGFYLCAWSDGGESQYFGPGTRLTVL.

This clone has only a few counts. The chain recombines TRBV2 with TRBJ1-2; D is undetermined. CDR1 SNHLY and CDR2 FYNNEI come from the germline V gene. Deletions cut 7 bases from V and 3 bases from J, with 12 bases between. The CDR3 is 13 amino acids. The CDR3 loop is CASKEGADYGYTF. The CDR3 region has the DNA TGTGCCAGCAAGGAGGGTGCGGACTATGGCTACACCTTC.

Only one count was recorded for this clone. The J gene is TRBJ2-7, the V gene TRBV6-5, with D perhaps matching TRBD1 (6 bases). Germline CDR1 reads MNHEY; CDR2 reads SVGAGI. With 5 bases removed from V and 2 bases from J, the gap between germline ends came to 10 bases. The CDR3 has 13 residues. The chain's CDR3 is CASSRQETYEQYF. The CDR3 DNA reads TGTGCCAGCAGTCGACAGGAAACCTACGAGCAGTACTTC.

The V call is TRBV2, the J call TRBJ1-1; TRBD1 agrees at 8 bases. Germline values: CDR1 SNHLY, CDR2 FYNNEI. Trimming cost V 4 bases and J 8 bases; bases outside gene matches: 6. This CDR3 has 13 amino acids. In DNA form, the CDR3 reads TGTGCCAGCAGTGTTCTCCGGGACAGGGAAGCTTTCTTT. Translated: CASSVLRDREAFF. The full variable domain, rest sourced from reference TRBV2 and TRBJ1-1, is EPEVTQTPSHQVTQMGQEVILRCVPISNHLYFYWYRQILGQKVEFLVSFYNNEISEKSEIFDDQFSVERPDGSNFTLKIRSTKLEDSAMYFCASSVLRDREAFFGQGTRLTVV.

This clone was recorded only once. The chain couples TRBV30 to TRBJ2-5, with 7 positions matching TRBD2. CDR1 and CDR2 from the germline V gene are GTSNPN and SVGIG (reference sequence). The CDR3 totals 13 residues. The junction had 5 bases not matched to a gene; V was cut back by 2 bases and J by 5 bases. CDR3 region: CAWSMRRGETQYF. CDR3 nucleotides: TGTGCCTGGAGTATGAGGCGGGGGGAGACCCAGTACTTC.

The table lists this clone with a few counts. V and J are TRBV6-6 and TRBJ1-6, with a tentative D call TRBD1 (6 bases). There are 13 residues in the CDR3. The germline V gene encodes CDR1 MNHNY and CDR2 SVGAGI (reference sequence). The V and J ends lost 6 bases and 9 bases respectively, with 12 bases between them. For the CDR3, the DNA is TGTGCCAGCAGCCGGACAGTGGGTTCACCCCTCCACTTT. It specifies CASSRTVGSPLHF.

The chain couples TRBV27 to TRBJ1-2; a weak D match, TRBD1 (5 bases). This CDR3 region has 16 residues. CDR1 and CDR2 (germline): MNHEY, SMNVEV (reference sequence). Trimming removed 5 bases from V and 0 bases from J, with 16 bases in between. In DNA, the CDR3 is TGTGCCAGCAGTGAATTCGGCAGGGCCGCTAACTATGGCTACACCTTC. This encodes CASSEFGRAANYGYTF.

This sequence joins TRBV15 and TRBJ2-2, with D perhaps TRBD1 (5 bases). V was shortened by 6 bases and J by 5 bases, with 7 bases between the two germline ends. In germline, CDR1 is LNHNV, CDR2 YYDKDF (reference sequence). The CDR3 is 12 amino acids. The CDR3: CATRGRTGELFF. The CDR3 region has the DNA TGTGCCACCAGGGGGCGGACCGGGGAGCTGTTTTTT.

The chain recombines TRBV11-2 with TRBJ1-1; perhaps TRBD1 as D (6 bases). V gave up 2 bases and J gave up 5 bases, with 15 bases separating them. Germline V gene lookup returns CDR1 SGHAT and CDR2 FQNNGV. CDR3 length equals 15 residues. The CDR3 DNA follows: TGTGCCAGCAGCTTAAGTGGGGGCAGAGGGACTGAAGCTTTCTTT. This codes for CASSLSGGRGTEAFF.

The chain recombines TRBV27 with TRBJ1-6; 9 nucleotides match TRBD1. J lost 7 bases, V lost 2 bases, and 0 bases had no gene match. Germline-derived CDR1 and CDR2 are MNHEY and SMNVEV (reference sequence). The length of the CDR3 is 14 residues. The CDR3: CASSLDRGNSPLHF. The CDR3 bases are TGTGCCAGCAGTTTAGACAGGGGGAATTCACCCCTCCACTTT.

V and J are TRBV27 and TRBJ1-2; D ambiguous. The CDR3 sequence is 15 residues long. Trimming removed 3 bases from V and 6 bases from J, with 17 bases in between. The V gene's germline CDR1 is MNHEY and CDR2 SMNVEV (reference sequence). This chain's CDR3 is CASSLVPLAGDGYTF. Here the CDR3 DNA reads TGTGCCAGCAGTTTGGTCCCGTTGGCCGGGGATGGCTACACCTTC.

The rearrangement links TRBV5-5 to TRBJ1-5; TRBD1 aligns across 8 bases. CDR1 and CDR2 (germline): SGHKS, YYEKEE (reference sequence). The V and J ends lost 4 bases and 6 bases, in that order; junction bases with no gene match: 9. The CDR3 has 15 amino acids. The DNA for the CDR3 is TGTGCCAGCAGCCCGTTGACAGGGGCGGGTCAGCCCCAGCATTTT. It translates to CASSPLTGAGQPQHF.

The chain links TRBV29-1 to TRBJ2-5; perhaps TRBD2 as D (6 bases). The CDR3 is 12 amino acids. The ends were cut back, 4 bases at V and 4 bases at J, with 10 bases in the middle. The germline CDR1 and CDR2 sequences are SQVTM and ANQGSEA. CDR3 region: CSVVAGRETQYF. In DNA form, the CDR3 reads TGCAGCGTTGTTGCGGGGAGAGAGACCCAGTACTTC.

CDR3 loop: CASIGDRGDDYGYTF. The DNA for the CDR3 is TGTGCCAGCATCGGTGACAGGGGGGATGACTATGGCTACACCTTC. The chain uses TRBV2 and TRBJ1-2, with TRBD1 identical over 9 bases. There are 15 residues in the CDR3. Germline V lookup: CDR1 SNHLY, CDR2 FYNNEI. J was trimmed by 3 bases and V by 7 bases; bases with no gene match: 9.

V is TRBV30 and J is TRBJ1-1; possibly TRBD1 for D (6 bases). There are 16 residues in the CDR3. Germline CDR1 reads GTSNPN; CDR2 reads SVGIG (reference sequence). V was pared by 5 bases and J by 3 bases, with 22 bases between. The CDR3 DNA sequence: TGTGCCTGGGGTGGGGCAGGGGAATACATCCACACTGAAGCTTTCTTT. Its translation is CAWGGAGEYIHTEAFF.

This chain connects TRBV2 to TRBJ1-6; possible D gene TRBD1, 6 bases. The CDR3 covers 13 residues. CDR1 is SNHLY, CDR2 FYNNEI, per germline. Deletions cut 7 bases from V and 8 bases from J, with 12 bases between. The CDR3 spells CASKSRGHSPLHF. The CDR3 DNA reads TGTGCCAGCAAATCCAGGGGACATTCACCCCTCCACTTT.

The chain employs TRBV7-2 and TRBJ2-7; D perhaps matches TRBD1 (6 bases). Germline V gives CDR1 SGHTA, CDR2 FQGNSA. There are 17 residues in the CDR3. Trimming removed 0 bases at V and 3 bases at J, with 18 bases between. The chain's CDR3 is CASSLAEVAGARYEQYF. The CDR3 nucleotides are TGTGCCAGCAGCTTAGCGGAGGTCGCAGGGGCCCGCTACGAGCAGTACTTC. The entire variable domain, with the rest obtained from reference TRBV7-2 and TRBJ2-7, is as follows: GAGVSQSPSNKVTEKGKDVELRCDPISGHTALYWYRQSLGQGLEFLIYFQGNSAPDKSGLPSDRFSAERTGGSVSTLTIQRTQQEDSAVYLCASSLAEVAGARYEQYFGPGTRLTVT.

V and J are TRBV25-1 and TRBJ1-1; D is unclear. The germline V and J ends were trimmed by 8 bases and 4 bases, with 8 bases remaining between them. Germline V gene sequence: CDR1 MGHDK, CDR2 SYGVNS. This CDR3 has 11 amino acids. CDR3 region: CASVRSTEAFF. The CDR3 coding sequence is TGTGCCAGCGTGCGGAGCACTGAAGCTTTCTTT.

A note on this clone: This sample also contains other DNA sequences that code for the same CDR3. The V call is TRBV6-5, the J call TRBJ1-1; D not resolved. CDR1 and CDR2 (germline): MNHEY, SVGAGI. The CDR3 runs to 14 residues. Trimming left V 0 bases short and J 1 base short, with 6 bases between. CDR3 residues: CASSYSAANTEAFF. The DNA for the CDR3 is TGTGCCAGCAGTTACTCGGCCGCGAACACTGAAGCTTTCTTT.

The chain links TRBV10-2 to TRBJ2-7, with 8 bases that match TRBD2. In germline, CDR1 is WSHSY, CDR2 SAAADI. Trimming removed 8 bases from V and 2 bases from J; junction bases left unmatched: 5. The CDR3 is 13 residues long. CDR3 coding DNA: TGCGCCAGCGGGGGGACTAGAGCCTACGAGCAGTACTTC. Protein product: CASGGTRAYEQYF.

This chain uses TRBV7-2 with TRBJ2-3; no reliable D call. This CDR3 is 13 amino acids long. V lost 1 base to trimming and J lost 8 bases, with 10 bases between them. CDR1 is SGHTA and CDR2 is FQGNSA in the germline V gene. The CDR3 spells CASSLGAKVTQYF. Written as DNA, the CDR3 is TGTGCCAGCAGCTTAGGGGCGAAGGTTACGCAGTATTTT.